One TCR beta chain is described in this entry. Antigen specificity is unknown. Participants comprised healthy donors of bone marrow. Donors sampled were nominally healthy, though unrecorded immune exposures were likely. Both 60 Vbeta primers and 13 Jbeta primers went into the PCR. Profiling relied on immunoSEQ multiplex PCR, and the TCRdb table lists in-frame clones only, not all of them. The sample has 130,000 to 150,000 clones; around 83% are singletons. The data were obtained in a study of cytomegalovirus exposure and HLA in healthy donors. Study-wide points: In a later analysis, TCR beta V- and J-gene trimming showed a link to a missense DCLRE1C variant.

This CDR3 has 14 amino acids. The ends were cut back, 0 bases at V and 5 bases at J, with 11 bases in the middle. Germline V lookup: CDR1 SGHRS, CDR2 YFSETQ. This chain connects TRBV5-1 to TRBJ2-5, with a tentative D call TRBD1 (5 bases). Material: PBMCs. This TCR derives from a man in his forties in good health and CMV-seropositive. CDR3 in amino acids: CASSLGQGAETQYF. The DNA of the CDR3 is TGCGCCAGCAGCTTGGGGCAGGGTGCTGAGACCCAGTACTTC.